In this sample, the clone carrying this TCR beta chain turned up a few times. This sample stems from a study of shared clonotypes between healthy human individuals. The J segment lost 0 bases and the V segment lost 4 bases, leaving 25 bases of the junction unmatched. CDR1 is LGHNA, CDR2 YNFKEQ, per germline. This CDR3 is built from 23 residues. Generated by immunoSEQ multiplex PCR, the TCRdb table keeps only in-frame clones and is missing some. Of roughly 380,000 clones listed, about 96% were seen once; the top ten hold about 0.32%. This clonotype originated in a young man in good health. The chain uses TRBV4-2 and TRBJ2-1, with 9 bases identical to TRBD1. Sequencing was carried out using memory CD8+ T cells sorted from blood. As for subset: CD45RO+ cells pooled with CCR7-negative TemRA cells. The CDR3 DNA reads as TGTGCCAGCAGCCTCCCCCCGGGACAGGGAAGTAGAAGGGATGGCGTCTCCTACAATGAGCAGTTCTTC. Encoded protein: CASSLPPGQGSRRDGVSYNEQFF.